This TCR beta chain stems from a study of T cell changes during pregnancy in multiple sclerosis. The ends lost 2 bases at V and 4 bases at J; junction bases unmatched: 5. The CDR3 has 15 residues. Germline CDR1 is SGHDT and CDR2 is YYEEEE. TCRdb keeps only in-frame clones here, not all; method: immunoSEQ multiplex PCR. The sample lists 72,000 or so clones, roughly 93% occurring once. The chain has TRBV5-6 and TRBJ2-5; 10 bases fit TRBD2. This clonotype was obtained from a female donor with multiple sclerosis, enrolled in a pregnancy study. This material consisted of peripheral blood, taken in the second trimester of pregnancy. This CDR3 reads CASSLSSGGLETQYF. The CDR3 DNA is TGTGCCAGCAGCTTAAGTAGCGGGGGGCTAGAGACCCAGTACTTC.